This is a list of T cell receptor beta chains from one sample in a study of regulatory T cells in long-lasting Graves disease. TCRdb itself ran the multiplex PCR reads through MiXCR, one entry per CDR3 protein. The table lists approximately 350,000 distinct CDR3 sequences, 15% to 20% of them singletons, with about 32% in the top ten. The same specimen was also included in a second study, on T cells in Graves' hyperthyroidism and ophthalmopathy.

Sequenced material: peripheral blood mononuclear cells (PBMCs), taken at new diagnosis, from a patient treated with antithyroid drugs. The source is a man in his forties with Graves disease. Each CDR3 is given with its conserved first and last residue. Each record gives: J gene, D gene, V gene, clone size, CDR3 protein, CDR3 DNA. A D gene is named only where the DNA matches it firmly. Size tells how often a clone was seen (once, few, many) or the class of an expanded clone, and some rows leave it out.

>TRBJ2-1|NA|TRBV28|many
CASSLRDPGHEQFF
TGTGCCAGCAGCCTTCGGGACCCTGGGCATGAGCAGTTCTTC
>TRBJ2-7|NA|TRBV29-1|few
CSVDYWGRGGEGEYEQYF
TGCAGCGTCGACTACTGGGGACGAGGGGGGGAGGGTGAGTACGAGCAGTACTTC
>TRBJ1-1|NA|TRBV29-1|many
CSGSQSENTEAFF
TGCAGCGGTTCCCAGTCGGAGAACACTGAAGCTTTCTTT
>TRBJ1-3|TRBD1|TRBV18|NA
CASSRDRLGNTIYF
TGTGCCAGCTCACGGGACAGGCTAGGAAACACCATATATTTT
>TRBJ1-5|NA|TRBV6-5|NA
CASSSGTPYNQPQHF
TGTGCCAGCAGTTCCGGGACCCCCTACAATCAGCCCCAGCATTTT
>TRBJ1-5|NA|TRBV19|NA
CASRSRGGVGQPQHF
TGTGCCAGTAGATCCCGGGGGGGCGTAGGTCAGCCCCAGCATTTT
>TRBJ2-1|NA|TRBV11-1|many
CASSLTSLHEQFF
TGTGCCAGCAGCCTCACTAGTCTCCATGAGCAGTTCTTC
>TRBJ2-2|TRBD2|TRBV6-2/TRBV6-3|few
CASASRAGGINGELFF
TGTGCCAGCGCCAGCAGAGCGGGGGGGATTAACGGGGAGCTGTTTTTT
>TRBJ2-1|NA|TRBV27|many
CASTTQGGSYNEQFF
TGTGCCAGCACCACCCAGGGGGGCTCCTACAATGAGCAGTTCTTC
>TRBJ1-1|TRBD1|TRBV5-1|NA
CASSPPTGSGYTEAFF
TGCGCCAGCAGCCCACCGACAGGGTCTGGGTACACTGAAGCTTTCTTT
>TRBJ2-7|NA|TRBV20-1|NA
CSARFRSYEQYF
TGCAGTGCTAGGTTTAGGTCCTACGAGCAGTACTTC
>TRBJ2-1|NA|TRBV20-1|medium-sized
CSARGSLGANEQFF
TGCAGTGCTAGAGGGTCTCTCGGGGCCAATGAGCAGTTCTTC
>TRBJ2-3|NA|TRBV6-1|NA
CASRGGRSTNTQYF
TGTGCCAGCAGGGGGGGAAGGAGCACAAATACGCAGTATTTT
>TRBJ2-5|NA|TRBV7-2|many
CASSPRQREETQYF
TGTGCCAGCAGCCCCCGACAGAGAGAAGAGACCCAGTACTTC
>TRBJ1-1|NA|TRBV27|many
CASSLYLGGGMNTEAFF
TGTGCCAGCAGTTTATACCTCGGGGGGGGTATGAACACTGAAGCTTTCTTT
>TRBJ2-2|NA|TRBV7-9|many
CASSFQSFGELFF
TGTGCCAGCAGCTTTCAATCCTTCGGGGAGCTGTTTTTT
>TRBJ2-5|TRBD2|TRBV29-1|NA
CSVARGAFETQYF
TGCAGCGTTGCGCGGGGGGCTTTCGAGACCCAGTACTTC
>TRBJ2-2|TRBD1|TRBV5-5|NA
CASSFDRGQDTGELFF
TGTGCCAGCAGCTTCGATAGGGGGCAGGACACCGGGGAGCTGTTTTTT
>TRBJ2-4|NA|TRBV7-3|NA
CASSPGAGGLNIQYF
TGTGCCAGCAGCCCGGGGGCGGGCGGATTAAACATTCAGTACTTC
>TRBJ1-4|NA|TRBV2|many
CASSERRGGLFF
TGTGCCAGCAGTGAAAGGCGGGGCGGACTGTTTTTT
>TRBJ1-1|NA|TRBV27|few
CASSLRPGWAAFF
TGTGCCAGCAGTTTGCGACCAGGGTGGGCAGCTTTCTTT
>TRBJ2-3|NA|TRBV30|many
CAWSVAFWDTQYF
TGTGCCTGGAGTGTCGCATTCTGGGATACGCAGTATTTT
>TRBJ2-1|NA|TRBV20-1|many
CSAREWTERVGEQFF
TGCAGTGCTAGGGAATGGACAGAGCGCGTCGGTGAGCAGTTCTTC
>TRBJ1-2|TRBD1|TRBV15|many
CATSRDQGAYGYTF
TGTGCCACCAGCAGAGATCAGGGGGCCTATGGCTACACCTTC
>TRBJ2-7|NA|TRBV14|NA
CASSPMKDPTADEQYF
TGTGCCAGCAGCCCGATGAAAGATCCCACCGCCGACGAGCAGTACTTC
>TRBJ2-3|TRBD2|TRBV28|few
CASSLSYKRGGTDTQYF
TGTGCCAGCAGTTTATCGTATAAGCGGGGGGGCACAGATACGCAGTATTTT
>TRBJ2-5|TRBD1|TRBV28|once
CASSLDYGTGGRETQYF
TGTGCCAGCAGCTTAGATTATGGGACAGGGGGACGAGAGACCCAGTACTTC
>TRBJ2-7|TRBD1|TRBV4-3|many
CASSRDGTGSYEQYF
TGCGCCAGCAGCCGAGACGGGACAGGCTCCTACGAGCAGTACTTC
>TRBJ1-5|NA|TRBV13|many
CASSSQAISNQPQHF
TGTGCCAGCAGCTCGCAGGCGATTAGCAATCAGCCCCAGCATTTT
>TRBJ2-3|NA|TRBV11-3|many
CASSLVTDSTDTQYF
TGTGCCAGCAGCTTAGTGACGGACAGCACAGATACGCAGTATTTT
>TRBJ2-5|NA|TRBV24-1|many
CATSDFGASETQYF
TGTGCCACCAGTGATTTTGGGGCCTCCGAGACCCAGTACTTC
>TRBJ2-7|TRBD1|TRBV4-2|NA
CASSHPLSTGVSEQYF
TGTGCCAGCAGCCACCCTCTTTCGACAGGGGTTTCCGAGCAGTACTTC
>TRBJ1-1|NA|TRBV4-2|few
CASSQIRGAMNTEAFF
TGTGCCAGCAGCCAGATACGGGGCGCGATGAACACTGAAGCTTTCTTT
>TRBJ2-5|NA|TRBV6-2/TRBV6-3|many
CASSFESLKYF
TGTGCCAGCAGTTTCGAGAGCCTGAAGTACTTC
>TRBJ1-5|NA|TRBV28|many
CASFGLAWRSNQPQHF
TGTGCCTCCTTCGGTCTCGCTTGGCGTAGCAATCAGCCCCAGCATTTT
>TRBJ2-2|NA|TRBV30|many
CAWSGEVGELFF
TGTGCCTGGAGTGGGGAGGTCGGGGAGCTGTTTTTT
>TRBJ2-1|TRBD2|TRBV20-1|NA
CSAAYGGAYNEQFF
TGCAGTGCCGCCTACGGGGGGGCCTACAATGAGCAGTTCTTC
>TRBJ1-1|NA|TRBV20-1|NA
CSARQGQNTEAFF
TGCAGTGCTAGACAGGGCCAAAACACTGAAGCTTTCTTT
>TRBJ1-1|NA|TRBV2|many
CASSEGGWSTEAFF
TGTGCCAGCAGTGAAGGGGGTTGGAGCACTGAAGCTTTCTTT
>TRBJ1-4|TRBD1|TRBV7-9|few
CASSFRQGDEKLFF
TGTGCCAGCAGCTTCCGACAGGGGGACGAAAAACTGTTTTTT
>TRBJ2-7|TRBD2|TRBV11-2|many
CASSLGLAASYEQYF
TGTGCCAGCAGCTTAGGACTAGCGGCATCCTACGAGCAGTACTTC